This is a list of T cell receptor beta chains from one sample in a study of cytomegalovirus exposure and HLA in healthy donors. Clones were sequenced by immunoSEQ multiplex PCR, and TCRdb holds only the in-frame ones, with some missing. The profile shows some 110,000 clones, approximately 91% of them singletons. Source material: PBMCs. The source of these receptors is a man aged 18-30 years in good health and CMV-seropositive. Each CDR3 is given with its conserved first and last residue. Fields, in order: V gene, clone size, J gene, D gene, CDR3 DNA, CDR3 protein. D genes are given only for firm matches. The size field is filled for only some rows; it gives once, few, many or a size class.

v_gene: TRBV4-1
abundance: -
j_gene: TRBJ2-7
d_gene: TRBD1
CDR3nt: TGCGCCAGCAGCCAAGCTCCGGGACAGATCTACGAGCAGTACTTC
CDR3aa: CASSQAPGQIYEQYF

v_gene: TRBV20-1
abundance: -
j_gene: TRBJ2-7
d_gene: TRBD2
CDR3nt: TGCAGTGCTTGGGGGGGGTACGAGCAGTACTTC
CDR3aa: CSAWGGYEQYF

v_gene: TRBV5-6
abundance: once
j_gene: TRBJ2-3
d_gene: TRBD2
CDR3nt: TGTGCCAGCAGCTTGGGTCCGGGACTACGCACAGATACGCAGTATTTT
CDR3aa: CASSLGPGLRTDTQYF

v_gene: TRBV27
abundance: few
j_gene: TRBJ1-6
d_gene: TRBD1
CDR3nt: TGTGCCAGCAGCCGACAGGGTTATAATTCACCCCTCCACTTT
CDR3aa: CASSRQGYNSPLHF

v_gene: TRBV7-8
abundance: -
j_gene: TRBJ2-5
d_gene: -
CDR3nt: TGTGCCAGCAGCTTGGGTATAGCGAGACAAGAGACCCAGTACTTC
CDR3aa: CASSLGIARQETQYF

v_gene: TRBV2
abundance: -
j_gene: TRBJ2-7
d_gene: -
CDR3nt: TGTGCCAGCGTTCGATTCGGGGGGCTCCCCTACGAGCAGTACTTC
CDR3aa: CASVRFGGLPYEQYF

v_gene: TRBV6-5
abundance: -
j_gene: TRBJ1-6
d_gene: TRBD1
CDR3nt: TGTGCCAGCAGTCCCCAGGGGGATTCACCCCTCCACTTT
CDR3aa: CASSPQGDSPLHF

v_gene: TRBV2
abundance: -
j_gene: TRBJ1-5
d_gene: -
CDR3nt: TGTGCCAGCGGGAGGGATAGCAATCAGCCCCAGCATTTT
CDR3aa: CASGRDSNQPQHF

v_gene: TRBV4-2
abundance: -
j_gene: TRBJ2-3
d_gene: TRBD2
CDR3nt: TGTGCCAGCAGCCAAGGAAGCGGGGGGGGACCTAGCACAGATACGCAGTATTTT
CDR3aa: CASSQGSGGGPSTDTQYF

v_gene: TRBV7-2
abundance: once
j_gene: TRBJ2-3
d_gene: TRBD2
CDR3nt: TGTGCCAGCAGCTTAAGGGGACTAGCGGGCACAGATACGCAGTATTTT
CDR3aa: CASSLRGLAGTDTQYF

v_gene: TRBV14
abundance: -
j_gene: TRBJ1-1
d_gene: TRBD1
CDR3nt: TGTGCCAGCAGCCGCGGAACAGGGGCGTGGGAAGCTTTCTTT
CDR3aa: CASSRGTGAWEAFF

v_gene: TRBV19
abundance: -
j_gene: TRBJ2-7
d_gene: TRBD1
CDR3nt: TGTGCCAGTAGTAACACAGGGGGTCTTGATTACGAGCAGTACTTC
CDR3aa: CASSNTGGLDYEQYF

v_gene: TRBV5-5
abundance: -
j_gene: TRBJ1-1
d_gene: -
CDR3nt: TGTGCCAGCAGATATTCCCGGGACTTGAACACTGAAGCTTTCTTT
CDR3aa: CASRYSRDLNTEAFF

v_gene: TRBV28
abundance: -
j_gene: TRBJ1-4
d_gene: -
CDR3nt: TGTGCCAGCAGTTCAGGAAATGAAAAACTGTTTTTT
CDR3aa: CASSSGNEKLFF

v_gene: TRBV5-4
abundance: -
j_gene: TRBJ2-1
d_gene: -
CDR3nt: TGTGCCAGCAGCTTGGGACAGAACCAAAACAATGAGCAGTTCTTC
CDR3aa: CASSLGQNQNNEQFF

v_gene: TRBV6-6
abundance: -
j_gene: TRBJ1-2
d_gene: -
CDR3nt: TGTGCCAGCAGTCAATCGAAAACAGGCAACTATGGCTACACCTTC
CDR3aa: CASSQSKTGNYGYTF

v_gene: TRBV6-6
abundance: -
j_gene: TRBJ2-7
d_gene: TRBD1
CDR3nt: TGTGCCAGCAGACATGACAGGGGACCTTACGAGCAGTACTTC
CDR3aa: CASRHDRGPYEQYF

v_gene: TRBV7-9
abundance: -
j_gene: TRBJ2-7
d_gene: TRBD1
CDR3nt: TGTGCCAGCAGCCAAGGGACAGGGAGCTCCTACGAGCAGTACTTC
CDR3aa: CASSQGTGSSYEQYF

v_gene: TRBV5-1
abundance: -
j_gene: TRBJ2-3
d_gene: -
CDR3nt: TGCGCCAGCAGCTTGGTTGGGACACAAAAAGAAACAGATACGCAGTATTTT
CDR3aa: CASSLVGTQKETDTQYF

v_gene: TRBV5-1
abundance: -
j_gene: TRBJ1-1
d_gene: TRBD1
CDR3nt: TGCGCCAGCAAGACGGACAGGCCCACTGAAGCTTTCTTT
CDR3aa: CASKTDRPTEAFF

v_gene: TRBV2
abundance: -
j_gene: TRBJ1-3
d_gene: -
CDR3nt: TGTGCCAGCGTGGACAGCCCTAACCAAGACACCATATATTTT
CDR3aa: CASVDSPNQDTIYF

v_gene: TRBV2
abundance: once
j_gene: TRBJ2-1
d_gene: -
CDR3nt: TGTGCCAGCACTACGGACAGCCTGAGTTCGAATGAGCAGTTCTTC
CDR3aa: CASTTDSLSSNEQFF

v_gene: TRBV11-2
abundance: -
j_gene: TRBJ2-5
d_gene: -
CDR3nt: TGTGCCAGCAGCTTTAGTACGCGGGAGACCCAGTACTTC
CDR3aa: CASSFSTRETQYF

v_gene: TRBV7-9
abundance: -
j_gene: TRBJ1-2
d_gene: -
CDR3nt: TGTGCCAGCAGACCTCCCGGAGGCCTTTATGGCTACACCTTC
CDR3aa: CASRPPGGLYGYTF

v_gene: TRBV19
abundance: -
j_gene: TRBJ1-2
d_gene: TRBD1
CDR3nt: TGTGCCAGTAGTCCTACCGGGACAGGGAAGTCTTATGGCTACACCTTC
CDR3aa: CASSPTGTGKSYGYTF

v_gene: TRBV7-9
abundance: -
j_gene: TRBJ2-1
d_gene: TRBD2
CDR3nt: TGTGCCAGCAGCTTCCCCCTTCGGCTAGCGGTACACAATGAGCAGTTCTTC
CDR3aa: CASSFPLRLAVHNEQFF

v_gene: TRBV6-5
abundance: -
j_gene: TRBJ2-7
d_gene: TRBD1
CDR3nt: TGTGCCAGCAGTTCCTATGCCGGACAGGGTTTCTACGAGCAGTACTTC
CDR3aa: CASSSYAGQGFYEQYF

v_gene: TRBV7-2
abundance: -
j_gene: TRBJ2-3
d_gene: TRBD2
CDR3nt: TGTGCCAGCACCCTCCGGGAGGGAGATACGCAGTATTTT
CDR3aa: CASTLREGDTQYF

v_gene: TRBV7-2
abundance: few
j_gene: TRBJ2-7
d_gene: TRBD2
CDR3nt: TGTGCCAGCAGCTCACGCACTAGCGGAGTCTACGAGCAGTACTTC
CDR3aa: CASSSRTSGVYEQYF

v_gene: TRBV28
abundance: -
j_gene: TRBJ1-1
d_gene: TRBD1
CDR3nt: TGTGCCACAACAGGGGGCGCACAAGCTTTCTTT
CDR3aa: CATTGGAQAFF

v_gene: TRBV11-2
abundance: once
j_gene: TRBJ1-3
d_gene: -
CDR3nt: TGTGCCAGCAGCTTAGCGGGAGGGGGGCAAGGAAACACCATATATTTT
CDR3aa: CASSLAGGGQGNTIYF

v_gene: TRBV6-5
abundance: -
j_gene: TRBJ1-3
d_gene: -
CDR3nt: TGTGCCAGCAGTTACGATGGCGGAAACACCATATATTTT
CDR3aa: CASSYDGGNTIYF

v_gene: TRBV11-2
abundance: -
j_gene: TRBJ2-3
d_gene: -
CDR3nt: TGTGCCAGCAGCCCGGCGGCGACAGATACGCAGTATTTT
CDR3aa: CASSPAATDTQYF

v_gene: TRBV6-6
abundance: -
j_gene: TRBJ1-2
d_gene: TRBD1
CDR3nt: TGTGCCAGCAGTTCTGACAGGGGGCGCGGCTACACCTTC
CDR3aa: CASSSDRGRGYTF

v_gene: TRBV4-2
abundance: many
j_gene: TRBJ2-6
d_gene: -
CDR3nt: TGTGCCAGCAGCCAAGATGGACTCTCTGGGGCCAACGTCCTGACTTTC
CDR3aa: CASSQDGLSGANVLTF

v_gene: TRBV5-6
abundance: -
j_gene: TRBJ1-2
d_gene: -
CDR3nt: TGTGCCAGCAGCTTGGGAGGCAACTATGGCTACACCTTC
CDR3aa: CASSLGGNYGYTF

v_gene: TRBV7-2
abundance: -
j_gene: TRBJ2-2
d_gene: -
CDR3nt: TGTGCCAGCAGCTTAATCGACTGGGCCGGGGAGCTGTTTTTT
CDR3aa: CASSLIDWAGELFF